The source of this T cell receptor beta chain is a study of vaccination and CD4 T cells after COVID-19. The Oncomine TCR Beta short-read assay was what sequenced the DNA obtained from cultured CD4+ T cells. TCRdb reprocessed the PCR reads via MiXCR and lists one record per CDR3 protein. The sample consists of around 20,000 distinct CDR3 sequences, 55% to 70% of them appearing once. A word on this clonotype: Its specificity is not known.

The treatment was: approximately 11-day PBMC culture with coronavirus spike peptide pools or control peptides (ViraFEST assay). The germline CDR1 and CDR2 sequences are LNHDA and SQIVND (reference sequence). CDR3 length: 19 residues. Trimming took 5 bases from V and 1 from J; bases not matched to a gene: 14. The material sequenced was CD4+ T cells from blood, cultured in vitro, taken after SARS-CoV-2 vaccination. The chain combines TRBV19 with TRBJ1-5; 10 bases align to TRBD1. The receptor was derived from a human donor who had recovered from COVID-19. The CDR3 here is CASSGGTGVRDLSNQPQHF. Here the CDR3 DNA reads TGTGCCAGTAGTGGGGGGACAGGGGTCCGGGACCTGAGCAATCAGCCCCAGCATTTT. The full variable domain, its missing parts supplied by reference TRBV19 and TRBJ1-5, is DGGITQSPKYLFRKEGQNVTLSCEQNLNHDAMYWYRQDPGQGLRLIYYSQIVNDFQKGDIAEGYSVSREKKESFPLTVTSAQKNPTAFYLCASSGGTGVRDLSNQPQHFGDGTRLSIL.